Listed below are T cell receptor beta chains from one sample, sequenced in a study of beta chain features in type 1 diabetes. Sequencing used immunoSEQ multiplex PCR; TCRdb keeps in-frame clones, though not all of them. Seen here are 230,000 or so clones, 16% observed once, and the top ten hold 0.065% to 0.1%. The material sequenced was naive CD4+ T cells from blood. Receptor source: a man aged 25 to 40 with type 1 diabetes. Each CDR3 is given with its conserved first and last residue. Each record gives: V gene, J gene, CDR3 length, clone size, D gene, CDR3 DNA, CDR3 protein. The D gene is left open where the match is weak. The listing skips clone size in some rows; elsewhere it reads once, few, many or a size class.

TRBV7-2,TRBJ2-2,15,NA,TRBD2,TGTGCCAGCAGCCGGTGGGCGGGAGTCTCCGGGGAGCTGTTTTTT,CASSRWAGVSGELFF
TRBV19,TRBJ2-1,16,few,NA,TGTGCCAGTAGTATAGAGGCACATTTGGCCTACAATGAGCAGTTCTTC,CASSIEAHLAYNEQFF
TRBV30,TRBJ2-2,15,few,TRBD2,TGTGCCTGGACAGGACTAGCGGGAGAAACCGGGGAGCTGTTTTTT,CAWTGLAGETGELFF
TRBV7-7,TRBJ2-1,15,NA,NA,TGTGCTAGCAGCTTAGTGGATGGGCTCTACAATGAGCAGTTCTTC,CASSLVDGLYNEQFF
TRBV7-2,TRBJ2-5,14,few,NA,TGTGCCAGCAGCGTATGGGCGGTTCAAGAGACCCAGTACTTC,CASSVWAVQETQYF
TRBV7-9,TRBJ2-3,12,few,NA,TGTGCCAGCAGTGTCCGGGAAGATACGCAGTATTTT,CASSVREDTQYF
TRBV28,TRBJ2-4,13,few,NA,TGTGCCAGCACCAAGATGGGGGGGCACATTCAGTACTTC,CASTKMGGHIQYF
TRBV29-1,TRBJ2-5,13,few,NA,TGCAGCGCAGCCAGGACAGCCCAAGAGACCCAGTACTTC,CSAARTAQETQYF
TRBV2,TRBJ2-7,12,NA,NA,TGTGCCAGAGGAACTGTCGGCTACGAGCAGTACTTC,CARGTVGYEQYF
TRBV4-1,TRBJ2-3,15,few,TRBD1,TGCGCCAGCAGCTCTCAGGACAGGGGGCTTGATACGCAGTATTTT,CASSSQDRGLDTQYF
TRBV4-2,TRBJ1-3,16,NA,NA,TGTGCCAGCAGCCAAGGGGGGCCGAGCTCTGGAAACACCATATATTTT,CASSQGGPSSGNTIYF
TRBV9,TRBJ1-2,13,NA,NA,TGTGCCAGCAGCTCAGACGAAAACTATGGCTACACCTTC,CASSSDENYGYTF
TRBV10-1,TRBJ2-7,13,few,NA,TGCGCCAGCAGTGAGAACAGCAACTACGAGCAGTACTTC,CASSENSNYEQYF
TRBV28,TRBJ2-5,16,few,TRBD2,TGTGCCAGCAGATACAAAGGACTAGCGGCACAAGAGACCCAGTACTTC,CASRYKGLAAQETQYF
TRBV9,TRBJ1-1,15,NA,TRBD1,TGTGCCAGCAGCGCTCGACAGGGAATGAACACTGAAGCTTTCTTT,CASSARQGMNTEAFF
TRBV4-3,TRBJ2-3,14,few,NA,TGCGCCAGCAGCCAAGATTCGTCCACAGATACGCAGTATTTT,CASSQDSSTDTQYF
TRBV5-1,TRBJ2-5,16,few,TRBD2,TGCGCCAGCAGCGCAGGACTAGCGGGATCTCAGCAGACCCAGTACTTC,CASSAGLAGSQQTQYF
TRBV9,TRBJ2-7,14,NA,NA,TGTGCCAGCAGCGTAGGGCTAGCGAGCTACGAGCAGTACTTC,CASSVGLASYEQYF
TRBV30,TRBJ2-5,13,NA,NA,TGTGCCTGGAGTGTAATACTTGGGGAGACCCAGTACTTC,CAWSVILGETQYF
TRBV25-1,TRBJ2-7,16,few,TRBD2,TGTGCCAGCAGTATTGGACTATGGGCGCGGGGGGAAGAGCAGTACTTC,CASSIGLWARGEEQYF
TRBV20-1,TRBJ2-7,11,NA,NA,TGCAGTGCCCCTTTAGGAAACGAGCAGTACTTC,CSAPLGNEQYF
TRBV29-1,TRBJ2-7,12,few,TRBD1,TGCAGCGCGGGACAGGGAGAGGGATGGCGGTACTTC,CSAGQGEGWRYF
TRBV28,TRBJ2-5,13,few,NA,TGTGCCAGCATTCCGGGCGCTAGGGAGACCCAGTACTTC,CASIPGARETQYF
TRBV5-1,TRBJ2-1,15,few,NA,TGCGCCAGCAGCTTGGGGGTCACCCTGAGGGATGAGCAGTTCTTC,CASSLGVTLRDEQFF
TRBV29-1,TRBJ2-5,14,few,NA,TGCAGCGTTGAGTTCCAAAAAACCGTAGAGACCCAGTACTTC,CSVEFQKTVETQYF
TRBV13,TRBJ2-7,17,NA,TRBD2,TGTGCCAGCAGCCCCTCCGTCGGGACTAGCGGCTACTACGAGCAGTACTTC,CASSPSVGTSGYYEQYF
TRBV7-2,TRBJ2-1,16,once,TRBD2,TGTGCCAGCAGCTTAGTCAGCCTAGCGGGATACAATGAGCAGTTCTTC,CASSLVSLAGYNEQFF
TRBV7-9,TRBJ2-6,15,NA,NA,TGTGCCAGCAGCTTCCGGGCCACTGGGGCCAACGTCCTGACTTTC,CASSFRATGANVLTF
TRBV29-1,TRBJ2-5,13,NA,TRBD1,TGCAGCGGGCAACGACAGGGGGGAGAGACCCAGTACTTC,CSGQRQGGETQYF
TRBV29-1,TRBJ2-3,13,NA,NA,TGCAGCGTTGGGGCTGGGGGAACAGATACGCAGTATTTT,CSVGAGGTDTQYF
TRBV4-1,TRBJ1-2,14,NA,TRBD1,TGCGCCAGCAGCCCGCCAGGGGACAGGAATGGCTACACCTTC,CASSPPGDRNGYTF
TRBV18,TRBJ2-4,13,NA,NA,TGTGCCAGCTCACCAGAATGGAGAAACATTCAGTACTTC,CASSPEWRNIQYF
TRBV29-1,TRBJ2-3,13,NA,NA,TGCAGCGTTGATCAGGGTATGACAGATACGCAGTATTTT,CSVDQGMTDTQYF
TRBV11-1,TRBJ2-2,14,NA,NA,TGTGCCAGCAGCTTAGCCTCTCAGGCCGGGGAGCTGTTTTTT,CASSLASQAGELFF
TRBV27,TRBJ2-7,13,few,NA,TGTGCCAGCAGTCCAAAAATGTCCTACGAGCAGTACTTC,CASSPKMSYEQYF
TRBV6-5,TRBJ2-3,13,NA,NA,TGTGCCAGCAGTGCTCCGGGCACAGATACGCAGTATTTT,CASSAPGTDTQYF
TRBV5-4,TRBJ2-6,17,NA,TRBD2,TGTGCCAGCAGAGTGGTCGGCGGGAGGGCTGGGGCCAACGTCCTGACTTTC,CASRVVGGRAGANVLTF
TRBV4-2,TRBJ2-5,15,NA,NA,TGTGCCAGCAGCCAAGAGGGGCAGGGGAAAGAGACCCAGTACTTC,CASSQEGQGKETQYF
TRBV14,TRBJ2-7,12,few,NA,TGTGCCAGCAGCATTCAGCCCTACGGGCAGTACTTC,CASSIQPYGQYF
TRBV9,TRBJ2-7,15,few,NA,TGTGCCAGCAGCGTAGATGGTACTAGCAGCTACGAGCAGTACTTC,CASSVDGTSSYEQYF
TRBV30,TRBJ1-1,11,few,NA,TGTGCCATCCTTTGGTTGAGTGAAGCTTTCTTT,CAILWLSEAFF
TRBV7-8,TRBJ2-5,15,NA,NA,TGTGCCAGCAGCTTAGCGGCACCGAATCAAGAGACCCAGTACTTC,CASSLAAPNQETQYF
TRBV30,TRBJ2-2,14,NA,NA,TGTGCCTGGAACACGCACAGTTACACCGGGGAGCTGTTTTTT,CAWNTHSYTGELFF
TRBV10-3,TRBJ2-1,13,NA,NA,TGTGCCATCAGTGATACAGCAGGTCTTGAGCAGTTCTTC,CAISDTAGLEQFF
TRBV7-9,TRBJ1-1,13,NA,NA,TGTGCCAGCAGCCAAGAGTACAACACTGAAGCTTTCTTT,CASSQEYNTEAFF
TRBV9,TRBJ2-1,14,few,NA,TGTGCCAGCAGCGTAAGACTCGTTAACAATGAGCAGTTCTTC,CASSVRLVNNEQFF
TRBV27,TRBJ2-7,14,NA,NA,TGTGCCAGCAGTGTGGACTACGACCTATACGAGCAGTACTTC,CASSVDYDLYEQYF
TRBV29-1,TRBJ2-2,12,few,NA,TGCAGCGCCCGAGGGGGGGCAGGGGAGCTGTTTTTT,CSARGGAGELFF
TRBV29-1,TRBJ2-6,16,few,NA,TGCAGCGTTGTTGGGCTCGGTGGGGCTGGGGCCAACGTCCTGACTTTC,CSVVGLGGAGANVLTF
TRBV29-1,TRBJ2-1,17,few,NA,TGCAGCGTTGCGCCCCTATCTAGCCGGGTCTCCTACAATGAGCAGTTCTTC,CSVAPLSSRVSYNEQFF
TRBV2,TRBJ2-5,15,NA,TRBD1,TGTGCCAGCAGTGAATCCCTAGCAGGGGGAGAGACCCAGTACTTC,CASSESLAGGETQYF
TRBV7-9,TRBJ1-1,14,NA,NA,TGTGCCAGCAGCTTAGAGGCAGGGAACACTGAAGCTTTCTTT,CASSLEAGNTEAFF
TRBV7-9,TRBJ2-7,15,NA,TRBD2,TGTGCCAGCAGCTTAGGACGCGGGAGCGCCTACGAGCAGTACTTC,CASSLGRGSAYEQYF
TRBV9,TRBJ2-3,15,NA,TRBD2,TGTGCCAGCAGCATCACCCGGGGGGTCACAGATACGCAGTATTTT,CASSITRGVTDTQYF
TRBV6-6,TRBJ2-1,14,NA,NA,TGTGCCAGCAGATTACAGGGGAGGGATAGTGAGCAGTTCTTC,CASRLQGRDSEQFF
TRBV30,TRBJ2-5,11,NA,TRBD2,TGTGCCTGGAATCAGGGAGGGGCCCAGTACTTC,CAWNQGGAQYF